One TCR beta chain is described in this entry. Its antigen is currently unknown. TCRdb reprocessed the 5' RACE reads with MiXCR, giving one entry per CDR3 protein. The sample shows 300,000 to 350,000 distinct CDR3 sequences, approximately 13% of them seen only once. The data were obtained in a study of identical twins. General study results and limits: Excess sharing by twins proved weaker in beta out-of-frame sequences. Not following the same donors, the study drew its conclusions from cross-sectional statistical analysis. Out-of-frame alpha sequences shared by twins showed excess low generation probability.

The V and J ends lost 6 bases and 2 bases respectively, with 24 bases between them. This CDR3 is 18 amino acids long. Germline V CDR1 and CDR2: MDHEN, SYDVKM. The same specimen was also included in a second study, on yellow fever vaccine responses in identical twins.

The chain combines TRBV28 with TRBJ2-3, with D uncertain. Sequencing used CD8+ T cells sorted from blood. The receptor comes from a woman aged 18-29 years in good health. This CDR3 is CASSLYFSPGDNTDTQYF. In DNA form, the CDR3 reads TGTGCCAGCAGCCTTTATTTTTCCCCAGGTGATAACACAGATACGCAGTATTTT.